The 21 T cell receptor beta chains below all came from one sample that was sequenced in a study of human T cells and chemical hapten exposure. Time point of the sample: patch test 3, about 24 weeks after DPC sensitization. Stated treatment: therapeutic diphenylcyclopropenone sensitization with weekly scalp DPC. TCRdb processed the RACE reads anew with MiXCR; each CDR3 protein has one entry. The sample lists 82,000 or so distinct CDR3 sequences, 10% to 15% occurring once. The sequencing here drew on whole blood, taken in connection with sensitization to the hapten diphenylcyclopropenone (DPC). The origin of the receptors is a woman in her 50s with alopecia areata. Some clones in this sample may be carry-over from other donors' samples.

The chain couples TRBV19 to TRBJ2-7; D is perhaps TRBD1 (6 bases). Germline V gene data show CDR1 as LNHDA and CDR2 as SQIVND (reference sequence). The CDR3 is 12 amino acids. V lost 9 bases and J lost 8, with 17 bases in between. The CDR3: CASLTTGTKQYF. For the CDR3, the DNA is TGTGCCAGCCTTACCACGGGGACAAAGCAGTACTTC.

V gene TRBV12-3 or TRBV12-4 combines with J gene TRBJ1-5; 11 nucleotides line up with TRBD1. Trimming at V came to 3 bases and at J to 0 bases, leaving 7 bases not matched to a gene. CDR3 length: 18 amino acids. The CDR3 bases are TGTGCCAGCAGTTTGGGACAGGGGGGCCGATATAGCAATCAGCCCCAGCATTTT. It translates to CASSLGQGGRYSNQPQHF.

This clonotype was detected only a few times. This chain uses TRBV20-1 with TRBJ1-1; D is uncertain. CDR1 and CDR2 from the germline V gene are DFQATT and SNEGSKA (reference sequence). This CDR3 comprises 13 residues. Trimming removed 0 bases from V and 5 bases from J, with 10 bases in between. CDR3 sequence reads: CSARDPFETEAFF. CDR3 bases: TGCAGTGCTAGAGATCCCTTCGAAACTGAAGCTTTCTTT.

A remark on this clonotype: One end of the junction does not line up with germline, which may come from a read error. The chain couples TRBV12-3 or TRBV12-4 to TRBJ2-5, with 11 bases lining up with TRBD1. The CDR3 totals 15 residues. CDR3 DNA sequence: TGTGCCAGCAGAATGGACAGGGGGCTCGTAGAGACCCAGCACTTC. Amino acids: CASRMDRGLVETQHF.

V usage is TRBV20-1 and J usage is TRBJ1-1; D not certain. The CDR3 loop spans 12 amino acids. V lost 4 bases, J lost 0 bases, and 6 bases lay in between. Germline CDR1 is DFQATT and CDR2 is SNEGSKA (reference sequence). The CDR3 sequence is CSAIEMNTEAFF. Here the CDR3 DNA reads TGCAGTGCTATTGAGATGAACACTGAAGCTTTCTTT.

This clonotype was found many times. The rearrangement joins TRBV3-1 to TRBJ2-7; D is possibly TRBD1 (5 bases). The CDR3 runs to 13 residues. Germline loops: CDR1 LGHDT, CDR2 YNNKEL (reference sequence). With 4 bases removed from V and 3 bases from J, the gap between germline ends came to 10 bases. The CDR3 DNA follows: TGTGCCAGCAGCCCCCGACAGAACTACGAGCAGTACTTC. Protein sequence: CASSPRQNYEQYF.

This clonotype came up many times. The chain links TRBV5-1 to TRBJ2-3, with D hard to call. This CDR3 has 15 amino acids. The germline V gene has CDR1 SGHRS and CDR2 YFSETQ. Trimming pared 1 base from V and 2 bases from J, leaving 11 bases between. CDR3 sequence (DNA): TGCGCCAGCAGCTTGACGCGGCGGACCACAGATACGCAGTATTTT. It codes for CASSLTRRTTDTQYF.

This clonotype was observed at least ten times. The rearrangement uses TRBV5-1 and TRBJ1-2; no definite D call. The CDR3 is 13 residues long. V lost 0 bases, J lost 4 bases, and 7 bases lay in between. CDR1 SGHRS and CDR2 YFSETQ come from the germline V gene. CDR3 in DNA: TGCGCCAGCAGCTTGGAATTGCCCTATGGCTACACCTTC. Its protein product is CASSLELPYGYTF.

This clonotype appeared a few times. The rearrangement uses TRBV6-5 and TRBJ1-5, with D unresolved. Trimming removed 8 bases from V and 6 bases from J, with 17 bases in between. Germline values: CDR1 MNHEY, CDR2 SVGAGI. The CDR3 runs to 14 residues. The CDR3 DNA reads TGTGCCAGCCGACCGCGGGCATTAGGTCAGCCCCAGCATTTT. Amino acid sequence: CASRPRALGQPQHF.

This clonotype has just a few counts. The chain carries TRBV20-1 and TRBJ2-7, with 7 bases fitting TRBD2. Germline CDR1 DFQATT, CDR2 SNEGSKA (reference sequence). Trimming at V came to 6 bases and at J to 0 bases, leaving 11 bases not matched to a gene. The CDR3 covers 15 residues. The CDR3 bases are TGCAGTGCCGAGAGCGGGGCTAACCCCTCCTACGAGCAGTACTTC. Translated: CSAESGANPSYEQYF.

This clonotype has more than one count but fewer than ten. V gene TRBV29-1 combines with J gene TRBJ2-5, with a weak D call TRBD2 (5 bases). The CDR3 is 12 residues long. The ends were cut back, 7 bases at V and 4 bases at J, with 13 bases in the middle. The germline CDR1 and CDR2 sequences are SQVTM and ANQGSEA. The CDR3 region has the DNA TGCAGCGCGGGGTATTGGGGAGAGACCCAGTACTTC. Its protein product is CSAGYWGETQYF. The variable domain in full, completed from reference TRBV29-1 and TRBJ2-5, reads SAVISQKPSRDICQRGTSLTIQCQVDSQVTMMFWYRQQPGQSLTLIATANQGSEATYESGFVIDKFPISRPNLTFSTLTVSNMSPEDSSIYLCSAGYWGETQYFGPGTRLLVL.

This clonotype was seen more than once but under ten times. The CDR3 reads CASSPIGQIYGYTF. For the CDR3, the DNA is TGTGCCAGCAGCCCGATTGGACAGATCTATGGCTACACCTTC. The V gene is TRBV3-1, the J gene TRBJ1-2; D perhaps matches TRBD1 (6 bases). From germline, CDR1 is LGHDT and CDR2 YNNKEL (reference sequence). V was trimmed by 4 bases and J by 4 bases, leaving 13 bases between them. This CDR3 region has 14 residues.

This clonotype was seen more than once but under ten times. This rearrangement joins TRBV29-1 to TRBJ2-1; no clear D. Trimming removed 3 bases from V and 7 bases from J, with 4 bases in between. The CDR3 covers 10 residues. Germline assignment: CDR1 SQVTM and CDR2 ANQGSEA. CDR3 loop: CSVDKNEQFF. CDR3 sequence (DNA): TGCAGCGTTGACAAGAATGAGCAGTTCTTC.

The sample holds many counts of this clonotype. The chain combines TRBV10-3 with TRBJ1-6; 7 nucleotides agree with TRBD1. The germline CDR1 and CDR2 sequences are ENHRY and SYGVKD. V lost 3 bases to trimming and J lost 4 bases; unmatched junction nucleotides: 3. The CDR3 consists of 15 residues. CDR3: CAISDRGVYNSPLHF. In DNA form, the CDR3 reads TGTGCCATCAGTGACAGGGGGGTTTATAATTCACCCCTCCACTTT.

This clonotype was seen ten or more times. The CDR3 spells CASSLNTGAGELFF. CDR3 sequence (DNA): TGTGCCAGCAGCTTGAACACGGGAGCCGGGGAGCTGTTTTTT. The chain recombines TRBV5-4 with TRBJ2-2; D may be TRBD2 (6 bases). The CDR3 is made up of 14 amino acids. Trimming cost V 1 base and J 6 bases, with 10 bases left between them. Per the germline V gene, CDR1 is SGHNT and CDR2 is YYREEE (reference sequence).

The chain recombines TRBV29-1 with TRBJ1-2; D unclear. Trimming pared 6 bases from V and 5 bases from J, leaving 19 bases between. This CDR3 region has 14 residues. Germline lookup yields CDR1 SQVTM and CDR2 ANQGSEA. CDR3 nucleotides: TGCAGCGTCCGCCTATGGGAGAAGAATTATGGCTACACCTTC. This encodes CSVRLWEKNYGYTF.

The rearrangement joins TRBV20-1 to TRBJ2-3, with 16 bases fitting TRBD2. CDR1 and CDR2 (germline): DFQATT, SNEGSKA (reference sequence). The CDR3 has 17 residues. The V gene end was trimmed by 5 bases and the J gene end by 5 bases; junction bases not matched to a gene: 10. This CDR3 reads CSALPGLAGGSGDTQYF. The CDR3, as DNA: TGCAGTGCTCTACCGGGACTAGCGGGAGGGAGTGGAGATACGCAGTATTTT.

This chain joins TRBV18 and TRBJ2-5; 8 bases are a match to TRBD1. After removal of 5 bases from V and 4 bases from J, the junction contained 3 bases not matched to a gene. The CDR3 extends over 13 amino acids. Looked up from germline, CDR1 is KGHSH and CDR2 is LQKENI. CDR3 sequence reads: CASSGRGRETQYF. Written as DNA, the CDR3 is TGTGCCAGCTCAGGCAGGGGGCGAGAGACCCAGTACTTC.

This clonotype was observed a few times. The chain uses TRBV30 and TRBJ2-5, with D perhaps assigned TRBD1 or TRBD2 (5 bases each). The V gene's germline CDR1 is GTSNPN and CDR2 SVGIG (reference sequence). Trimming took off 2 bases at V and 2 bases at J, with 15 bases between the two ends. CDR3 length: 15 amino acids. The CDR3 DNA follows: TGTGCCTGGAGTCGGGGCCCCGGGCCACAAGAGACCCAGTACTTC. Protein: CAWSRGPGPQETQYF.

This clonotype was recorded at least ten times. The rearrangement uses TRBV7-2 and TRBJ1-5; TRBD1 matches 8 bases. Trimming at V came to 5 bases and at J to 4 bases, leaving 10 bases not matched to a gene. The CDR3 is made up of 16 amino acids. The germline gives CDR1 SGHTA, CDR2 FQGNSA. CDR3 sequence reads: CASSPMAGGGNQPQHF. The CDR3 DNA is TGTGCCAGCAGCCCCATGGCAGGGGGCGGGAATCAGCCCCAGCATTTT.

This clonotype was recorded at least ten times. The chain links TRBV18 to TRBJ1-1; no clear D. This CDR3 has 15 residues. In germline, CDR1 is KGHSH, CDR2 LQKENI. Trimming cost V 2 bases and J 1 base, with 11 bases left between them. This chain's CDR3 is CASSPKGSPNTEAFF. The CDR3 bases are TGTGCCAGCTCACCAAAGGGATCTCCGAACACTGAAGCTTTCTTT. Full variable domain (remainder filled in from reference TRBV18 and TRBJ1-1): NAGVMQNPRHLVRRRGQEARLRCSPMKGHSHVYWYRQLPEEGLKFMVYLQKENIIDESGMPKERFSAEFPKEGPSILRIQQVVRGDSAAYFCASSPKGSPNTEAFFGQGTRLTVV.